These 28 T cell receptor beta chains originate from one sample sequenced in a study of cytomegalovirus exposure and HLA in healthy donors. PCR amplification relied on 60 Vbeta primers (plus 13 Jbeta primers). Clones were sequenced by immunoSEQ multiplex PCR, and TCRdb holds only the in-frame ones, with some missing. The sample lists around 140,000 clones; approximately 84% were seen once. Sequenced material: PBMCs. The origin of the receptors is a woman aged 40-49 years in good health and CMV-seronegative.

This clone was recorded a few times. The chain joins TRBV7-8 to TRBJ2-7; the D is unclear. CDR1 is SGHVS, CDR2 FQNEAQ, per germline. Trimming removed 3 bases from V and 4 bases from J, with 10 bases in between. The CDR3 is 13 residues long. The CDR3 nucleotides read TGTGCCAGCAGCTTTTTGTCTGTATACGAGCAGTACTTC. This translates into CASSFLSVYEQYF.

The chain combines TRBV19 with TRBJ2-6, with D perhaps matching TRBD2 (5 bases). Germline CDR1 and CDR2: LNHDA and SQIVND (reference sequence). The CDR3 totals 15 residues. The germline V and J ends were trimmed by 3 bases and 2 bases, with 8 bases remaining between them. The CDR3 nucleotides are TGTGCCAGTAGTATCCGGGGTACTGGGGCCAACGTCCTGACTTTC. The encoded protein is CASSIRGTGANVLTF.

The chain has TRBV9 and TRBJ2-7; 8 nucleotides line up with TRBD2. The CDR3 runs 15 residues. The V segment lost 0 bases and the J segment 4 bases; nucleotides outside the gene matches: 6. Germline V CDR1 and CDR2: SGDLS, YYNGEE. DNA of the CDR3: TGTGCCAGCAGCGTAGCGGTCACTAGCGGATACGAGCAGTACTTC. As protein: CASSVAVTSGYEQYF.

V usage is TRBV28 and J usage is TRBJ2-5; 7 bases match TRBD2. The CDR3 is made up of 13 amino acids. Trimming at V came to 9 bases and at J to 0 bases, leaving 4 bases not matched to a gene. The germline V gene encodes CDR1 MDHEN and CDR2 SYDVKM. The CDR3 here is CASGGGYQETQYF. The CDR3 DNA reads as TGTGCCAGTGGGGGGGGTTACCAAGAGACCCAGTACTTC.

The V gene is TRBV18, the J gene TRBJ1-1; perhaps TRBD1 as D (6 bases). Germline CDR1 is KGHSH and CDR2 is LQKENI. V was cut by 3 bases and J by 0 bases, with 17 bases left in between. The CDR3 loop spans 17 amino acids. The chain's CDR3 is CASSPIRGAILNTEAFF. The CDR3 nucleotides read TGTGCCAGCTCACCTATTCGGGGGGCTATATTGAACACTGAAGCTTTCTTT.

The chain couples TRBV15 to TRBJ2-1; 16 bases are shared with TRBD2. This CDR3 has 20 amino acids. Trimming cost V 0 bases and J 0 bases; bases outside gene matches: 5. CDR1 is LNHNV and CDR2 is YYDKDF in the germline V gene (reference sequence). CDR3 sequence: CATSREGLAGGPSSYNEQFF. CDR3 nucleotides: TGTGCCACCAGCAGAGAGGGACTAGCGGGAGGGCCGAGCTCCTACAATGAGCAGTTCTTC.

This clone was found once. The V and J genes are TRBV4-2 and TRBJ1-2, with 11 bases that match TRBD1. This CDR3 has 14 amino acids. Germline V gene data show CDR1 as LGHNA and CDR2 as YNFKEQ. V shed 0 bases and J 14 bases; nucleotides not matched to a gene: 8. CDR3 nucleotide sequence: TGTGCCAGCAGCCAAGAAGGGACAGGGGGTGCCATAACCTTC. This codes for CASSQEGTGGAITF.

The CDR3 DNA is TGTGCCAGCAGTACACTTGGGACAGAAAAACTGTTTTTT. Protein sequence: CASSTLGTEKLFF. The gene calls are TRBV27 and TRBJ1-4; D may be TRBD1 (6 bases). CDR1 is MNHEY, CDR2 SMNVEV, per germline (reference sequence). This CDR3 is 13 amino acids long. The V and J ends lost 5 bases and 8 bases respectively, with 12 bases between them.

The chain employs TRBV11-1 and TRBJ2-7; the match to TRBD1 covers 10 bases. Germline CDR1 is SGHAT and CDR2 is FQDESV (reference sequence). The V segment lost 4 bases and the J segment 2 bases; nucleotides outside the gene matches: 2. The CDR3 loop spans 14 amino acids. The CDR3 nucleotides are TGTGCCAGCAGCTACGGACAGGGGGCCTACGAGCAGTACTTC. Its translation: CASSYGQGAYEQYF.

The gene calls are TRBV7-3 and TRBJ1-1; D gene ambiguous. The CDR3 consists of 14 residues. Germline loops: CDR1 SGHTA, CDR2 FQGTGA. V lost 5 bases and J 1 base, leaving 11 bases between the germline ends. The DNA of the CDR3 is TGTGCCAGCAGCCCATCGGGAGGGAACACTGAAGCTTTCTTT. Amino acids: CASSPSGGNTEAFF.

This clone was seen only once. V usage is TRBV6-5 and J usage is TRBJ2-7; TRBD2 aligns across 13 bases. Trimming took 2 bases from V and 6 from J; bases not matched to a gene: 4. The CDR3 loop spans 15 amino acids. Germline V gives CDR1 MNHEY, CDR2 SVGAGI. The CDR3 spells CASSYVGLAGVEQYF. CDR3 bases: TGTGCCAGCAGTTACGTTGGACTAGCGGGAGTCGAGCAGTACTTC.

The V and J genes are TRBV6-5 and TRBJ1-2; a possible D gene is TRBD1 (6 bases). Germline V gene data show CDR1 as MNHEY and CDR2 as SVGAGI. The CDR3 is 14 amino acids. V was shortened by 8 bases and J by 3 bases, with 16 bases between the two germline ends. The CDR3 is CASARDIWDYGYTF. CDR3 DNA sequence: TGTGCCAGCGCGAGGGACATCTGGGACTATGGCTACACCTTC.

Points on this clone: Additional DNA sequences in this sample encode the identical CDR3. This chain connects TRBV9 to TRBJ1-2, with 9 bases fitting TRBD1. With V trimmed by 2 bases and J by 1 base, 0 bases remained unmatched. This CDR3 comprises 14 residues. Germline assignment: CDR1 SGDLS and CDR2 YYNGEE. The CDR3 here is CASSVGQGNYGYTF. DNA for the CDR3: TGTGCCAGCAGCGTGGGACAGGGTAACTATGGCTACACCTTC. Combining the CDR3 with reference TRBV9 and TRBJ1-2 gives the whole variable domain DSGVTQTPKHLITATGQRVTLRCSPRSGDLSVYWYQQSLDQGLQFLIQYYNGEERAKGNILERFSAQQFPDLHSELNLSSLELGDSALYFCASSVGQGNYGYTFGSGTRLTVV.

This chain joins TRBV5-4 and TRBJ1-1, with D tentatively TRBD1 (5 bases). The CDR3 runs to 15 residues. V was shortened by 1 base and J by 5 bases, with 15 bases between the two germline ends. Germline CDR1 reads SGHNT; CDR2 reads YYREEE (reference sequence). This CDR3 is CASSLKIGGGTEAFF. CDR3 nucleotides: TGTGCCAGCAGCTTGAAGATCGGGGGGGGAACTGAAGCTTTCTTT.

V gene TRBV5-4 combines with J gene TRBJ2-5; TRBD2 matches at 10 bases. Matching the DNA end better, TRBJ2-7 makes the J call doubtful. Germline CDR1 and CDR2: SGHNT and YYREEE (reference sequence). This CDR3 comprises 16 residues. This chain's CDR3 is CASSLAQGLAAYEQYF. CDR3 DNA: TGTGCCAGCAGCTTGGCCCAAGGACTAGCGGCATACGAGCAGTACTTC.

This chain joins TRBV28 and TRBJ2-5, with no clear D. Trimming removed 3 bases from V and 5 bases from J, with 16 bases in between. The CDR3 has 15 amino acids. Germline V CDR1 and CDR2: MDHEN, SYDVKM. The CDR3: CASSFAGSRRETQYF. The CDR3 DNA reads as TGTGCCAGCAGTTTTGCCGGAAGCCGGCGGGAGACCCAGTACTTC.

This clone has just one count. CDR3 protein: CAWNLGGNQPQHF. As DNA, the CDR3 is TGTGCCTGGAACCTCGGGGGGAATCAGCCCCAGCATTTT. The chain uses TRBV30 and TRBJ1-5; possibly TRBD1 for D (5 bases). CDR3 length: 13 residues. The germline CDR1 and CDR2 sequences are GTSNPN and SVGIG (reference sequence). Trimming took off 4 bases at V and 4 bases at J, with 11 bases between the two ends.

V gene TRBV19 combines with J gene TRBJ2-7; D might be TRBD1 (6 bases). V lost 4 bases, J lost 0 bases, and 10 bases lay in between. Germline CDR1 LNHDA, CDR2 SQIVND (reference sequence). The CDR3 is 14 residues long. The CDR3 DNA reads TGTGCCAGTAGTACCAGGACAGACTCCTACGAGCAGTACTTC. This codes for CASSTRTDSYEQYF.

V is TRBV7-9 and J is TRBJ1-1, with D perhaps TRBD1 (5 bases). Trimming removed 5 bases at V and 6 bases at J, with 13 bases between. Per the germline V gene, CDR1 is SEHNR and CDR2 is FQNEAQ (reference sequence). The CDR3 spans 13 residues. In nucleotides, the CDR3 is TGTGCCAGCAGCCCAGGACATGCTGCTGAAGCTTTCTTT. This sequence encodes CASSPGHAAEAFF.

V usage is TRBV6-5 and J usage is TRBJ2-3, with TRBD2 matching over 8 bases. There are 15 residues in the CDR3. Germline V CDR1 and CDR2: MNHEY, SVGAGI. The ends lost 4 bases at V and 4 bases at J; junction bases unmatched: 7. The DNA for the CDR3 is TGTGCCAGCAGTTTACTAGCGGCGGTAGCAGATACGCAGTATTTT. Translated, it gives CASSLLAAVADTQYF.

The chain has TRBV9 and TRBJ1-3, with TRBD1 matching 8 bases. This CDR3 comprises 19 residues. J gave up 0 bases and V 4 bases, and 15 bases lay outside the gene matches. Germline V gene data show CDR1 as SGDLS and CDR2 as YYNGEE. The CDR3 protein is CASSRQGSATLNSGNTIYF. CDR3 nucleotide sequence: TGTGCCAGCAGCAGACAGGGGTCCGCGACCCTCAACTCTGGAAACACCATATATTTT.

J is TRBJ2-1 and V is TRBV28; 8 bases agree with TRBD1. The CDR3 consists of 16 residues. Germline trimming cut 6 bases from V and 7 bases from J; bases unmatched to any gene: 14. CDR1 and CDR2 (germline): MDHEN, SYDVKM. The CDR3 region is CASSFLGQEVRNEQFF. The CDR3 DNA sequence: TGTGCCAGCAGCTTTCTGGGACAGGAGGTGCGGAATGAGCAGTTCTTC.

The V call is TRBV5-1, the J call TRBJ2-7; TRBD2 aligns across 7 bases. CDR1 SGHRS and CDR2 YFSETQ come from the germline V gene. The CDR3 runs 14 residues. Trimming took 2 bases from V and 0 from J; bases not matched to a gene: 2. CDR3 in amino acids: CASSLAGSSYEQYF. The CDR3 region has the DNA TGCGCCAGCAGCTTAGCGGGAAGCTCCTACGAGCAGTACTTC.

V and J are TRBV9 and TRBJ2-7; TRBD2 is a possible D gene (5 bases). Per germline, CDR1 SGDLS and CDR2 YYNGEE. The CDR3 length is 13 residues. The V gene lost 4 bases and the J gene lost 3 bases, with 11 bases spanning the gap. Here the CDR3 DNA reads TGTGCCAGCAGCTCCAGCGGATACTACGAGCAGTACTTC. Translated, it gives CASSSSGYYEQYF.

This clone was counted a few times. V and J are TRBV19 and TRBJ2-1; a weak D match, TRBD2 (6 bases). Germline V lookup: CDR1 LNHDA, CDR2 SQIVND (reference sequence). This CDR3 region has 12 residues. Trimming removed 8 bases from V and 6 bases from J, with 11 bases in between. The CDR3 coding sequence is TGTGCCAGTCGGGGGTTGGTCAATGAGCAGTTCTTC. Its protein product is CASRGLVNEQFF.

V gene TRBV6-4 combines with J gene TRBJ1-2, with D tentatively TRBD1 (5 bases). The CDR3 covers 17 residues. Germline V gives CDR1 MRHNA, CDR2 SNTAGT. With 0 bases removed from V and 4 bases from J, the gap between germline ends came to 18 bases. The CDR3 reads CASSDSTVLGGIYGYTF. In DNA, the CDR3 is TGTGCCAGCAGTGACTCGACGGTGCTCGGGGGTATCTATGGCTACACCTTC.

V gene TRBV10-3 combines with J gene TRBJ2-3, with D possibly being TRBD1 (6 bases). Germline CDR1 ENHRY, CDR2 SYGVKD. The CDR3 consists of 14 residues. Deletions cut 5 bases from V and 3 bases from J, with 12 bases between. The CDR3 DNA reads TGTGCCATCAGTTGGAACAGGGAGACAGATACGCAGTATTTT. Translation: CAISWNRETDTQYF.

The chain joins TRBV14 to TRBJ1-2, with 7 nucleotides matching TRBD1. The length of the CDR3 is 14 residues. Unmatched junction bases numbered 9, after V lost 4 bases and J lost 7 bases. Germline-derived CDR1 and CDR2 are SGHDN and FVKESK. The CDR3, as DNA: TGTGCCAGCAGCCCGCTGGACAGGAGGGCTGGCTACACCTTC. Amino acid sequence: CASSPLDRRAGYTF.